Included here is one T cell receptor beta chain sequence, with context. Its antigen is not known. Unique molecular identifiers were added to individual cDNA molecules. TCRdb analysed the 5' RACE reads with MiXCR anew, one entry per CDR3 protein. The sample contains 75,000 to 80,000 distinct CDR3 sequences, about 11% of which appear only once. The sample belongs to a study of early T cells in non-severe SARS-CoV-2 infection. About the study: Sequencing input comprised bulk RNA from unsorted whole blood; chain pairing was not available.

Study results and caveats: Matches to VDJdb favored anti-spike CD8 responses and missed private and CD4 specificities.

Sequenced here: whole blood, sampled at baseline. This TCR was recovered from an adult who was a healthcare worker with PCR-confirmed SARS-CoV-2 infection or an uninfected control (not recorded which).

The CDR3 protein is CASGLVTEQFF. Written as DNA, the CDR3 is TGTGCTAGTGGTTTGGTTACCGAGCAGTTCTTC. J is TRBJ2-1 and V is TRBV12-5; D call uncertain. The CDR3 sequence is 11 residues long. Trimming pared 0 bases from V and 10 bases from J, leaving 4 bases between. The germline V gene encodes CDR1 LGHNT and CDR2 FRNRAP.